The 17 T cell receptor beta chains reported below all come from one sample, sequenced in a study of cytotoxic CD8 clonotypes in ibrutinib-treated CLL. Some clones are missing from TCRdb's copy, which holds only in-frame ones; the method was immunoSEQ multiplex PCR. The sample contains 150,000 to 200,000 clones, around 80% of which appear only once. This sample comprised PBMCs, obtained after 24 months of ibrutinib treatment. All receptors derive from a human donor with chronic lymphocytic leukemia.

The chain recombines TRBV19 with TRBJ2-6; D is unresolved. From germline, CDR1 is LNHDA and CDR2 SQIVND (reference sequence). Trimming left V 2 bases short and J 2 bases short, with 7 bases between. This CDR3 region has 15 residues. The CDR3 reads CASSIWQTGANVLTF. CDR3 bases: TGTGCCAGTAGTATATGGCAGACTGGGGCCAACGTCCTGACTTTC.

The J gene is TRBJ1-1, the V gene TRBV9; D may be TRBD1 (6 bases). The CDR3 loop spans 13 amino acids. Between the trimmed V and J ends, which lost 3 bases and 10 bases, there was a span of 16 bases. Germline V gene sequence: CDR1 SGDLS, CDR2 YYNGEE. The CDR3: CASSENSGTLAFF. The CDR3 DNA sequence: TGTGCCAGCAGCGAGAACTCCGGGACACTAGCTTTCTTT.

In this sample, this clone turned up once. The chain is built from TRBV19 and TRBJ2-5, with TRBD2 identical over 14 bases. This CDR3 has 19 residues. The germline CDR1 and CDR2 sequences are LNHDA and SQIVND (reference sequence). V gave up 6 bases and J gave up 5 bases; unmatched junction bases: 17. CDR3 sequence: CASSMTSGGARGVRETQYF. CDR3 nucleotide sequence: TGTGCCAGTAGCATGACTAGCGGGGGGGCCCGGGGAGTTAGGGAGACCCAGTACTTC.

CDR3 nucleotides: TGCGCCAGCAGAGGTCTTAGGCCAGGCGGTTATGGCTACACCTTC. Protein sequence: CASRGLRPGGYGYTF. The chain carries TRBV10-1 and TRBJ1-2; D is uncertain. The CDR3 runs 15 residues. CDR1 and CDR2 from the germline V gene are WNHNN and SYGVQD (reference sequence). V gave up 6 bases and J gave up 5 bases, with 19 bases separating them.

V and J are TRBV29-1 and TRBJ2-5; 7 bases line up with TRBD2. Germline-derived CDR1 and CDR2 are SQVTM and ANQGSEA. V was pared by 4 bases and J by 1 base, with 9 bases of the junction left unmatched. The CDR3 has 15 amino acids. The CDR3 sequence: CSVGFSSGLQETQYF. CDR3 DNA: TGCAGCGTTGGTTTTTCTAGCGGACTCCAAGAGACCCAGTACTTC.

This clone was found once. The chain combines TRBV4-3 with TRBJ2-4, with 9 nucleotides matching TRBD2. The CDR3 length is 16 residues. CDR1 and CDR2 from the germline V gene are LGHNA and YSLEER. With 3 bases clipped from V and 6 bases from J, the junction kept 9 bases outside the gene matches. CDR3 sequence reads: CASSHGSLAGSNIQYF. CDR3 sequence (DNA): TGCGCCAGCAGCCATGGTAGCCTAGCGGGATCAAACATTCAGTACTTC.

The CDR3 DNA reads as TGTGCCAGCAGTCTAGGTGGGGGGACAGATACGCAGTATTTT. Its protein is CASSLGGGTDTQYF. The chain is built from TRBV6-4 and TRBJ2-3, with a weak D call TRBD2 (6 bases). CDR1 and CDR2 from the germline V gene are MRHNA and SNTAGT. The CDR3 has 14 amino acids. The germline V and J ends were trimmed by 5 bases and 3 bases, with 12 bases remaining between them.

J is TRBJ1-1 and V is TRBV6-5, with D perhaps TRBD1 (5 bases). The CDR3 is 16 residues long. Germline CDR1 reads MNHEY; CDR2 reads SVGAGI. V was clipped by 2 bases and J by 4 bases, with 17 bases between them. The CDR3 here is CASSYIMGDLSTEAFF. As DNA, the CDR3 is TGTGCCAGCAGTTACATCATGGGGGACCTGAGCACTGAAGCTTTCTTT.

The chain combines TRBV18 with TRBJ2-7, with TRBD1 identical over 7 bases. With 5 bases clipped from V and 5 bases from J, the junction kept 9 bases outside the gene matches. Germline V lookup: CDR1 KGHSH, CDR2 LQKENI. CDR3 length equals 14 residues. The CDR3 nucleotides read TGTGCCAGCTCATCTGCTGGACAGGCGAACGAGCAGTACTTC. This gives the protein CASSSAGQANEQYF. Supplemented by reference TRBV18 and TRBJ2-7, the full variable domain reads NAGVMQNPRHLVRRRGQEARLRCSPMKGHSHVYWYRQLPEEGLKFMVYLQKENIIDESGMPKERFSAEFPKEGPSILRIQQVVRGDSAAYFCASSSAGQANEQYFGPGTRLTVT.

V and J are TRBV5-4 and TRBJ1-2; D gene ambiguous. Germline-derived CDR1 and CDR2 are SGHNT and YYREEE (reference sequence). The CDR3 is made up of 13 amino acids. The V gene lost 0 bases and the J gene lost 5 bases, with 8 bases spanning the gap. The CDR3: CASSLEREYGYTF. CDR3 nucleotide sequence: TGTGCCAGCAGCTTGGAGCGGGAATATGGCTACACCTTC.

The J gene is TRBJ1-1, the V gene TRBV10-3; the D is unclear. V was clipped by 8 bases and J by 6 bases, with 13 bases between them. The CDR3 extends over 12 amino acids. Looked up from germline, CDR1 is ENHRY and CDR2 is SYGVKD. The DNA for the CDR3 is TGTGCCATCCGCGCCAGAGAAGCTGAAGCTTTCTTT. As protein: CAIRAREAEAFF.

This clone was picked up a small number of times. The gene calls are TRBV25-1 and TRBJ2-6; the match to TRBD1 covers 7 bases. The CDR3 has 18 residues. V was clipped by 4 bases and J by 0 bases; unmatched bases: 9. Germline V gene data show CDR1 as MGHDK and CDR2 as SYGVNS. The CDR3 sequence is CASSAYPGQNSGANVLTF. CDR3 in DNA: TGTGCCAGCAGTGCGTACCCGGGACAGAACTCTGGGGCCAACGTCCTGACTTTC. Full variable domain (rest looked up from reference TRBV25-1 and TRBJ2-6): EADIYQTPRYLVIGTGKKITLECSQTMGHDKMYWYQQDPGMELHLIHYSYGVNSTEKGDLSSESTVSRIRTEHFPLTLESARPSHTSQYLCASSAYPGQNSGANVLTFGAGSRLTVL.

The rearrangement joins TRBV7-2 to TRBJ2-5; no definite D call. V was pared by 6 bases and J by 7 bases, with 12 bases between. Per germline, CDR1 SGHTA and CDR2 FQGNSA. The length of the CDR3 is 12 residues. The CDR3 sequence: CASSSRIGTQYF. The CDR3 nucleotides read TGTGCCAGCAGTTCTAGGATAGGGACCCAGTACTTC.

V usage is TRBV4-2 and J usage is TRBJ2-3; TRBD2 might be the D (7 bases). V lost 2 bases, J lost 5 bases, and 26 bases lay in between. CDR1 LGHNA and CDR2 YNFKEQ come from the germline V gene. This CDR3 has 19 residues. The CDR3 DNA reads as TGTGCCAGCAGCCAACTCGGACATGGGGGGGGCGGCCGGAGAGATACGCAGTATTTT. It is translated as CASSQLGHGGGGRRDTQYF.

The J gene is TRBJ2-1, the V gene TRBV7-9; D not resolved. Germline CDR1 SEHNR, CDR2 FQNEAQ (reference sequence). The V and J ends lost 8 bases and 0 bases respectively, with 8 bases between them. CDR3 length equals 13 residues. In nucleotides, the CDR3 is TGTGCCAGCCATGATAGCTCCTACAATGAGCAGTTCTTC. Its protein product is CASHDSSYNEQFF.

In its sample, this clone was seen a few times. V and J are TRBV5-1 and TRBJ2-7; TRBD1 matches at 9 bases. J lost 6 bases, V lost 4 bases, and 5 bases had no gene match. This CDR3 has 13 residues. Germline lookup yields CDR1 SGHRS and CDR2 YFSETQ. The CDR3 here is CASSVTGGSEQYF. In nucleotides, the CDR3 is TGCGCCAGCAGCGTGACAGGGGGAAGCGAGCAGTACTTC. The variable domain in full, completed from reference TRBV5-1 and TRBJ2-7, reads KAGVTQTPRYLIKTRGQQVTLSCSPISGHRSVSWYQQTPGQGLQFLFEYFSETQRNKGNFPGRFSGRQFSNSRSEMNVSTLELGDSALYLCASSVTGGSEQYFGPGTRLTVT.

The chain uses TRBV5-1 and TRBJ2-3; TRBD1 might be the D (5 bases). Between the trimmed V and J ends, which lost 4 bases and 0 bases, there was a span of 12 bases. This CDR3 spans 15 amino acids. CDR1 SGHRS and CDR2 YFSETQ come from the germline V gene. In DNA, the CDR3 is TGCGCCAGCAGCCAACAGGTGATTAGCACAGATACGCAGTATTTT. It yields the protein CASSQQVISTDTQYF.